What follows are 18 T cell receptor beta chains derived from one specimen sequenced in a study of control samples from healthy donors and cancer patients (dated by TCRdb to 2018 to 2021). Library preparation was by the immunoSEQ multiplex PCR assay. Here the immuneACCESS table is served through TCRdb, limited to in-frame sequences with V and J called. Missing clones are a known gap in these copies; in checked studies unresolved V genes cover under half, and the rest lacks a known reason. The sample has some 140,000 clones on record, just under 95% of them singletons. Around 11% of the sample belongs to the ten largest clones. Sequencing was performed on blood. The source of these receptors is a man aged 25-45 years in good health.

The chain is built from TRBV6-6 and TRBJ2-5; no clear D. The CDR3 loop spans 14 amino acids. Trimming removed 1 base from V and 1 base from J, with 7 bases in between. Germline CDR1 and CDR2: MNHNY and SVGAGI (reference sequence). The CDR3 region is CASSYLDGQETQYF. CDR3 coding DNA: TGTGCCAGCAGTTACTTGGACGGCCAAGAGACCCAGTACTTC.

This clone has only one observation. The CDR3 nucleotides are TGTGCCAGCAGCCCCTCTTACGACTACACCGGGGAGCTGTTTTTT. It specifies CASSPSYDYTGELFF. The J gene is TRBJ2-2, the V gene TRBV14, with D hard to call. V lost 4 bases and J lost 3, with 12 bases in between. The CDR3 length is 15 residues. CDR1 SGHDN and CDR2 FVKESK come from the germline V gene.

The genes are TRBV9 and TRBJ2-2; 8 bases are a match to TRBD2. J was trimmed by 4 bases and V by 4 bases; bases with no gene match: 6. Germline CDR1 and CDR2: SGDLS and YYNGEE. The length of the CDR3 is 15 residues. This CDR3 is CASSRGGKGTGELFF. CDR3 nucleotides: TGTGCCAGCAGCCGGGGGGGCAAGGGCACCGGGGAGCTGTTTTTT.

This chain's CDR3 is CASSLSMRLNYGYTF. The CDR3 region has the DNA TGTGCCAGCAGCTTGTCAATGCGGTTAAACTATGGCTACACCTTC. This sequence joins TRBV5-6 and TRBJ1-2, with D unresolved. V was cut by 1 base and J by 2 bases, with 12 bases left in between. This CDR3 spans 15 amino acids. Per germline, CDR1 SGHDT and CDR2 YYEEEE.

This clone was counted between two and nine times. The chain employs TRBV3-1 (or the pseudogene TRBV3-2) and TRBJ1-4; TRBD1 might be the D (5 bases). CDR1 is LGHDT and CDR2 is YNNKEL in the germline V gene (reference sequence). V was pared by 4 bases and J by 0 bases, with 18 bases between. This CDR3 contains 18 residues. The CDR3 loop reads CASSPHWGRKATNEKLFF. CDR3 DNA sequence: TGTGCCAGCAGCCCTCATTGGGGCCGGAAAGCAACTAATGAAAAACTGTTTTTT.

The chain couples TRBV28 to TRBJ2-5; D remains ambiguous. V lost 3 bases to trimming and J lost 5 bases, with 13 bases between them. Germline assignment: CDR1 MDHEN and CDR2 SYDVKM. The CDR3 is 14 amino acids. DNA for the CDR3: TGTGCCAGCAGTTTTCAACGCGCAGTTGAGACCCAGTACTTC. Amino acid sequence: CASSFQRAVETQYF.

The chain employs TRBV4-3 and TRBJ2-5; a possible D gene is TRBD1 (6 bases). The germline gives CDR1 LGHNA, CDR2 YSLEER. Trimming left V 0 bases short and J 5 bases short, with 19 bases between. CDR3 size: 17 residues. The CDR3 protein is CASSQEFLGAPGETQYF. The CDR3 nucleotides read TGCGCCAGCAGCCAAGAATTCCTGGGGGCCCCAGGGGAGACCCAGTACTTC.

The J gene is TRBJ1-3, the V gene TRBV25-1, with D possibly TRBD1 on 5 matching bases. The CDR3 covers 17 residues. The germline CDR1 and CDR2 sequences are MGHDK and SYGVNS. Trimming stripped 0 bases from V and 0 bases from J, with 12 bases between. The CDR3 coding sequence is TGTGCCAGCAGTGAATATTATTGGGGGACCTCTGGAAACACCATATATTTT. Translating it yields CASSEYYWGTSGNTIYF.

CDR3 loop: CASRGQGMGEKLFF. CDR3 bases: TGTGCCAGCAGGGGACAGGGCATGGGTGAAAAACTGTTTTTT. The V gene is TRBV2, the J gene TRBJ1-4; 9 bases map to TRBD1. This CDR3 comprises 14 residues. V shed 6 bases and J 7 bases; nucleotides not matched to a gene: 6. Per the germline V gene, CDR1 is SNHLY and CDR2 is FYNNEI.

This clone was recorded a few times. The genes are TRBV4-1 and TRBJ1-5; no clear D gene. CDR1 and CDR2 (germline): MGHRA, YSYEKL. The CDR3 is 15 amino acids. The germline V and J ends were trimmed by 0 bases and 1 base, with 7 bases remaining between them. The CDR3 DNA reads as TGCGCCAGCAGCCAAGATCTCAGAAGCAATCAGCCCCAGCATTTT. Its protein is CASSQDLRSNQPQHF.

CDR3 coding DNA: TGTGCCAGCAGCTTAATACGCTGGGGGGACGAGCAGTACTTC. Protein product: CASSLIRWGDEQYF. This chain connects TRBV7-9 to TRBJ2-7; weak D call: TRBD2 (6 bases). The germline CDR1 and CDR2 sequences are SEHNR and FQNEAQ (reference sequence). The length of the CDR3 is 14 residues. V was clipped by 2 bases and J by 5 bases, with 13 bases between them.

The chain joins TRBV5-5 to TRBJ1-6, with D possibly matching TRBD1 (5 bases). Trimming pared 4 bases from V and 4 bases from J, leaving 15 bases between. Germline lookup yields CDR1 SGHKS and CDR2 YYEKEE (reference sequence). The length of the CDR3 is 16 residues. CDR3 DNA: TGTGCCAGCAGCAGAACGGGGGGAGAGTATAATTCACCCCTCCACTTT. Protein: CASSRTGGEYNSPLHF.

The J gene is TRBJ1-1, the V gene TRBV15; no reliable D call. Trimming removed 0 bases from V and 1 base from J, with 3 bases in between. CDR3 length: 13 amino acids. CDR1 and CDR2 from the germline V gene are LNHNV and YYDKDF (reference sequence). CDR3 protein: CATSREQNTEAFF. In DNA form, the CDR3 reads TGTGCCACCAGCAGAGAACAGAACACTGAAGCTTTCTTT.

The chain employs TRBV15 and TRBJ2-3; weak D call: TRBD2 (5 bases). In germline, CDR1 is LNHNV, CDR2 YYDKDF (reference sequence). V was trimmed by 0 bases and J by 2 bases, leaving 15 bases between them. This CDR3 contains 17 residues. DNA of the CDR3: TGTGCCACCAGCAGAGATTTCGGGATAGCCTCCACAGATACGCAGTATTTT. Its translation: CATSRDFGIASTDTQYF.

A single count supports this clone. The chain employs TRBV27 and TRBJ2-1; TRBD2 is a possible D gene (6 bases). This CDR3 comprises 14 residues. CDR1 and CDR2 (germline): MNHEY, SMNVEV (reference sequence). Trimming removed 5 bases at V and 2 bases at J, with 10 bases between. CDR3 loop: CASSMAGTYNEQFF. The CDR3 nucleotides are TGTGCCAGCAGTATGGCGGGGACCTACAATGAGCAGTTCTTC.

The V call is TRBV4-2, the J call TRBJ2-1; 12 bases fit TRBD2. CDR1 and CDR2 (germline): LGHNA, YNFKEQ. There are 15 residues in the CDR3. V was clipped by 4 bases and J by 5 bases; unmatched bases: 3. CDR3 DNA sequence: TGTGCCAGCAGCCTGACTAGCGGGGGTGACAATGAGCAGTTCTTC. It specifies CASSLTSGGDNEQFF.

The chain carries TRBV28 and TRBJ1-5; D remains ambiguous. The germline CDR1 and CDR2 sequences are MDHEN and SYDVKM. V lost 6 bases to trimming and J lost 0 bases, with 15 bases between them. The CDR3 extends over 16 amino acids. The CDR3 loop reads CASSYLFWHSNQPQHF. The CDR3 bases are TGTGCCAGCAGCTACTTATTTTGGCATAGCAATCAGCCCCAGCATTTT.

The V and J genes are TRBV7-2 and TRBJ1-1; no clear D gene. CDR3 length: 13 residues. Germline V lookup: CDR1 SGHTA, CDR2 FQGNSA. The V end lost 0 bases, the J end lost 5 bases, and 7 bases lay between the germline ends. CDR3 sequence: CASSLAGWTEAFF. CDR3 DNA sequence: TGTGCCAGCAGCTTAGCTGGGTGGACTGAAGCTTTCTTT.